This T cell receptor (beta chain) was documented in a study of T-cell memory formation after mild COVID-19. Study at large: Clustering of TCRs was largely donor specific. Study-wide results and caveats: CD4+ contracting clones lay mainly in CM and EM, CD8+ ones in EMRA.

Note on this clonotype: The antigen remains undetermined.

CDR3 size: 19 residues. Germline assignment: CDR1 SGHDT and CDR2 YYEEEE. Trimming stripped 4 bases from V and 0 bases from J, with 23 bases between. From the 5' RACE reads, TCRdb called clonotypes with MiXCR, one entry per CDR3 protein. This table holds about 280,000 distinct CDR3 sequences, around 8% found once. The specimen sequenced was PBMCs or a T cell subset sorted from them (not recorded which). The chain recombines TRBV5-6 with TRBJ1-5; D not certain. This receptor was identified in a man aged 18 to 35 who had mild COVID-19 (a few samples of this study predate the infection). Cell type and time point are not known. The CDR3 is CASSPSKGNPWYSNQPQHF. CDR3 sequence (DNA): TGTGCCAGCAGCCCCTCAAAGGGCAACCCGTGGTATAGCAATCAGCCCCAGCATTTT.